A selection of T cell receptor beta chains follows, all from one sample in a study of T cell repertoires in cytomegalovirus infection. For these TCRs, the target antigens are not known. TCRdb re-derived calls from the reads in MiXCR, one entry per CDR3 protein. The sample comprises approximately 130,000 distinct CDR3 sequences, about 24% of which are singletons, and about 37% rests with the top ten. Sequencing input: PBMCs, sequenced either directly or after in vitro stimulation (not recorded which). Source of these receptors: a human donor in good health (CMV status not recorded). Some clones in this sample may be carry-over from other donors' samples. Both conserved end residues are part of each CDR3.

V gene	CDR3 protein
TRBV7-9	CASRSITDTQYF
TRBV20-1	CSADGSYNEQFF
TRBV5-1	CASSLSVVAYNEQFF
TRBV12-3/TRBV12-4	CASSLWGGDYTDTQYF
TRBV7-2	CASSLGSQGDNQPQHF
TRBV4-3	CASSQDRAISNYGYTF
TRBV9	CASSGTSGMNTGELFF
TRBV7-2	CASSSRSGGGYTF
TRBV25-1	CASSAGLLLSNEQFF
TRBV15	CATSRWPSNTGELFF
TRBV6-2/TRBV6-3	CASSFSRTNFGTQYF
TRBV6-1	CASSYRGDTEAFF
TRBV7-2	CASSLFDTNQPQHF
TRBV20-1	CSARDIRRGVGTQYF
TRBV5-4	CASSFDRGSYNEQFF
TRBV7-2	CASSSNQGGEAFF
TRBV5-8	CASSLPLAGGGFGQFF
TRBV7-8	CASSFRGGYGGPDEKLFF
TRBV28	CASSLWLRRGLAGSDTDTQYF
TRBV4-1	CASSQRASGAYEQYF
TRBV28	CASSSQGGNNEQFF
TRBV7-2	CASSPRTGTGGPGYTF
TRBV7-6	CASSLYSSGRAYNEQFF
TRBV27	CASSRAETTDTQYF
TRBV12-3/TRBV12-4	CASSPTGSSYNEQFF
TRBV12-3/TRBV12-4	CASRPDAGNTIYF
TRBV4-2	CASSQESGLGLEQFF
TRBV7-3	CASSSGRTDTQYF
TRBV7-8	CASSFNKGSYEQYF
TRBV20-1	CSASLAGVRHEQFF
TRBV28	CASQGLNEQFF
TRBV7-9	CASSPRWGRGQFF
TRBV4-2	CASSQEDRVIGRNIQYF
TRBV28	CASNGLAGAGGFNEQFF
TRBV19	CASSPRKTSNEQFF
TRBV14	CASSPYRLNTEAFF
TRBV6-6	CASSYRPDTQYF
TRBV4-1	CASSQGMGRKGYTF
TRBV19	CASSTSYEKLFF
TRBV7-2	CASSFDGYSAEAFF
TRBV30	CAWSANQGGRCFF
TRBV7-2	CASSQDRGGHEQYF
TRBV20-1	CSAPGQGEGQYF
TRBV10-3	CAITGGADQPQHF
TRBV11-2	CASSGGLNLELFF
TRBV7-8	CASSLGGESETQYF
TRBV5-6	CASSGSSGSLYEQYF
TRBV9	CASGWGETQYF
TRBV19	CASTLAGSGVTEAFF
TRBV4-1	CASSQEGFGTEAFF
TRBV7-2	CASSTTSGISDTQYF
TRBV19	CASSIGQRGIGETQYF
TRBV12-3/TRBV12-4	CASNLGGSNTEAFF
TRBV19	CASSMHRVGDTEAFF
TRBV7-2	CASSLGEVVNTEAFF
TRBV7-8	CASSPEGGRGVSYEQYF
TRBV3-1	CASTRSRAGGAETQYF
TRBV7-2	CASSIQTGNTIYF
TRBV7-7	CASSLVGNTGELFF